The clone carrying this T cell receptor beta chain was counted ten times or more. The antigen is undetermined. This record belongs to a study of regulatory T cells in long-lasting Graves disease. The study's findings and limits: Persistent-disease Graves' patients showed less TCR diversity than new cases.

Investigators prepared the TCR beta libraries by applying iRepertoire HTBI primers and Arm-PCR of CDR3 regions. TCRdb re-called the multiplex PCR reads with MiXCR, one entry per CDR3 protein. The data hold about 300,000 distinct CDR3 sequences, with 22% observed a single time. V lost 3 bases to trimming and J lost 3 bases, with 17 bases between them. Germline lookup yields CDR1 SNHLY and CDR2 FYNNEI. The CDR3 is 16 amino acids. Time point reported: persistent/refractory GD, antithyroid drugs over 5 years with positive TRAb. Scientists built the TCR library using RNA that was extracted from PBMCs. Patients of an endocrinology department in Xi'an, China, were included.

This specimen consisted of peripheral blood mononuclear cells (PBMCs), obtained when the disease was refractory, from a patient treated with antithyroid drugs. The clonotype originates from a female donor with Graves disease. The V and J genes are TRBV2 and TRBJ2-5; D is undetermined. This chain's CDR3 is CASSDLIDELEETQYF. The CDR3 DNA follows: TGTGCCAGCAGTGATCTGATAGACGAGCTAGAAGAGACCCAGTACTTC.